This passage covers 17 T cell receptor beta chains from one sample sequenced in a study of blood T cell repertoires in COVID-19. The data were produced by immunoSEQ multiplex PCR, yet TCRdb's version contains in-frame clones alone and is incomplete. The sample has 450,000 to 500,000 clones; approximately 86% are singletons. The sequencing sample was made of PBMCs or T cells enriched from blood (not recorded which). The receptor source for this set is a woman under 30 who had recovered from COVID-19.

This clone was detected only once. The identical CDR3 is also encoded by other nucleotide sequences in the sample. The rearrangement joins TRBV11-2 to TRBJ2-7, with no clear D. Trimming left V 3 bases short and J 0 bases short, with 6 bases between. The CDR3 length is 13 residues. The germline gives CDR1 SGHAT, CDR2 FQNNGV. The CDR3 DNA reads as TGTGCCAGCAGCTTTGGCAGCTCCTACGAGCAGTACTTC. As protein: CASSFGSSYEQYF.

This clone occurred a few times. This sequence joins TRBV7-9 and TRBJ1-2; 9 nucleotides agree with TRBD1. After removal of 3 bases from V and 6 bases from J, the junction contained 8 bases not matched to a gene. Germline CDR1 reads SEHNR; CDR2 reads FQNEAQ (reference sequence). The CDR3 totals 15 residues. CDR3 in amino acids: CASSLLDRGGDGYTF. The CDR3 bases are TGTGCCAGCAGCTTGCTGGACAGGGGCGGCGATGGCTACACCTTC.

The rearrangement links TRBV10-3 to TRBJ1-4; TRBD1 matches at 7 bases. V was clipped by 4 bases and J by 6 bases; unmatched bases: 5. The CDR3 is 14 residues long. CDR1 and CDR2 (germline): ENHRY, SYGVKD. The DNA for the CDR3 is TGTGCCATCAGTGCGACAGGGAATGATGAAAAACTGTTTTTT. Residues: CAISATGNDEKLFF.

The chain carries TRBV5-6 and TRBJ2-3, with TRBD1 matching over 8 bases. The germline gives CDR1 SGHDT, CDR2 YYEEEE. CDR3 size: 14 residues. The trim removed 4 bases at V and 4 bases at J, leaving 5 bases unmatched. The CDR3 loop is CASSRQGAPDTQYF. CDR3 DNA: TGTGCCAGCAGCCGGCAGGGGGCCCCAGATACGCAGTATTTT.

The genes are TRBV30 and TRBJ1-4, with D perhaps TRBD1 (6 bases). The V gene lost 2 bases and the J gene lost 6 bases, with 25 bases spanning the gap. The germline V gene encodes CDR1 GTSNPN and CDR2 SVGIG (reference sequence). The CDR3 consists of 18 residues. In nucleotides, the CDR3 is TGTGCCTGGAGTCCCCTTAGATCAGGGGCTAGAATGTATGAAAAACTGTTTTTT. Translation gives CAWSPLRSGARMYEKLFF.

The chain joins TRBV30 to TRBJ2-7; the match to TRBD1 covers 8 bases. V was clipped by 3 bases and J by 3 bases; unmatched bases: 7. Germline V gene data show CDR1 as GTSNPN and CDR2 as SVGIG (reference sequence). There are 14 residues in the CDR3. The chain's CDR3 is CAWSLRQGIYEQYF. As DNA, the CDR3 is TGTGCCTGGAGCCTCCGACAGGGGATCTACGAGCAGTACTTC.

V is TRBV5-1 and J is TRBJ1-5, with a tentative D call TRBD1 (6 bases). The germline V gene encodes CDR1 SGHRS and CDR2 YFSETQ. Trimming took off 0 bases at V and 5 bases at J, with 12 bases between the two ends. The CDR3 runs to 15 residues. In DNA, the CDR3 is TGCGCCAGCAGCTTGGACTCAGGGGACGATCAGCCCCAGCATTTT. It specifies CASSLDSGDDQPQHF.

The rearrangement uses TRBV6-5 and TRBJ1-1; TRBD1 matches 8 bases. V lost 0 bases, J lost 5 bases, and 5 bases stayed unmatched. There are 15 residues in the CDR3. Germline V gene sequence: CDR1 MNHEY, CDR2 SVGAGI. CDR3 bases: TGTGCCAGCAGTTACTCTCAGGGGGCCCGGACTGAAGCTTTCTTT. Amino acids: CASSYSQGARTEAFF.

This chain links TRBV27 with TRBJ1-2; D not certain. Germline V gene lookup returns CDR1 MNHEY and CDR2 SMNVEV (reference sequence). Between the trimmed V and J ends, which lost 5 bases and 6 bases, there was a span of 19 bases. The CDR3 consists of 15 residues. The CDR3 sequence is CASSVPPGEVNGYTF. Here the CDR3 DNA reads TGTGCCAGCAGTGTCCCCCCCGGGGAGGTGAATGGCTACACCTTC.

A word on this clone: Other DNA variants within this sample encode the same CDR3. The rearrangement joins TRBV5-1 to TRBJ2-3; 8 bases line up with TRBD2. CDR3 length: 15 residues. The germline gives CDR1 SGHRS, CDR2 YFSETQ. V trimming: 3 bases; J trimming: 1 base; junction bases outside the gene matches: 4. In DNA, the CDR3 is TGCGCCAGCAGCTCCGGACTAGCTGGCACAGATACGCAGTATTTT. Protein sequence: CASSSGLAGTDTQYF.

The J gene is TRBJ1-2, the V gene TRBV6-5; D perhaps matches TRBD1 (5 bases). The CDR3 sequence is 12 residues long. V lost 10 bases and J 6 bases, leaving 15 bases between the germline ends. Germline V gives CDR1 MNHEY, CDR2 SVGAGI. The CDR3 spells CATSVTGDGYTF. The CDR3 DNA follows: TGTGCCACATCAGTTACGGGGGATGGCTACACCTTC.

The chain recombines TRBV2 with TRBJ1-4; 8 bases are shared with TRBD1. The CDR3 length is 15 residues. The germline gives CDR1 SNHLY, CDR2 FYNNEI. Losses at the gene ends were 1 base for V and 8 bases for J; bases not matched to a gene: 6. The chain's CDR3 is CASSEGGTGQEKLFF. CDR3 coding DNA: TGTGCCAGCAGTGAAGGGGGGACAGGCCAAGAAAAACTGTTTTTT.

This chain connects TRBV5-4 to TRBJ1-6; tentatively, D is TRBD1 (5 bases). The V end was cut by 4 bases, the J end by 7 bases, with 12 bases between. The V gene's germline CDR1 is SGHNT and CDR2 YYREEE (reference sequence). The CDR3 extends over 14 amino acids. This CDR3 reads CASSLQVGNSPLHF. For the CDR3, the DNA is TGTGCCAGCAGCCTACAGGTCGGGAATTCACCCCTCCACTTT.

This chain links TRBV7-9 with TRBJ2-5; 9 bases fit TRBD1. Germline lookup yields CDR1 SEHNR and CDR2 FQNEAQ (reference sequence). The CDR3 contains 16 residues. V lost 1 base, J lost 4 bases, and 7 bases stayed unmatched. CDR3 region: CASSLGYPTGGETQYF. In DNA form, the CDR3 reads TGTGCCAGCAGCTTAGGTTACCCGACAGGGGGAGAGACCCAGTACTTC.

The chain is built from TRBV9 and TRBJ1-3; a possible D gene is TRBD1 (6 bases). This CDR3 is built from 16 residues. Trimming removed 2 bases from V and 3 bases from J, with 15 bases in between. Germline V gene sequence: CDR1 SGDLS, CDR2 YYNGEE. The CDR3 nucleotides are TGTGCCAGCAGCGTTGGGGACATCTCTGATGGAAACACCATATATTTT. Translated: CASSVGDISDGNTIYF. The variable domain in full, completed from reference TRBV9 and TRBJ1-3, reads DSGVTQTPKHLITATGQRVTLRCSPRSGDLSVYWYQQSLDQGLQFLIQYYNGEERAKGNILERFSAQQFPDLHSELNLSSLELGDSALYFCASSVGDISDGNTIYFGEGSWLTVV.

This clone came up once. The chain uses TRBV5-8 and TRBJ2-1; maybe TRBD2 (6 bases). Germline V gives CDR1 SGHTS, CDR2 YDEGEE. The CDR3 has 15 amino acids. The V gene lost 3 bases and the J gene lost 0 bases, with 10 bases spanning the gap. The CDR3 DNA reads TGTGCCAGCAGCTGGGCCGGGAGCTCCTACAATGAGCAGTTCTTC. Residues: CASSWAGSSYNEQFF.

The CDR3 nucleotides read TGTGCCAGCAGCTCATCCTCTGGGGCCAACGTCCTGACTTTC. Its translation: CASSSSSGANVLTF. V and J are TRBV7-9 and TRBJ2-6; no definite D call. CDR1 SEHNR and CDR2 FQNEAQ come from the germline V gene (reference sequence). The CDR3 is 14 residues long. V was trimmed by 4 bases and J by 0 bases, leaving 4 bases between them.